Listed below are T cell receptor beta chains from one sample, sequenced in a study of blood T cell repertoires in COVID-19. This table comes from immunoSEQ multiplex PCR, and its TCRdb copy is limited to in-frame clones, with some not included. The repertoire holds just over 90,000 clones, with roughly 85% as singletons. Sample: peripheral blood. The receptors derive from a human donor in a cohort sampled during active COVID-19. Each CDR3 is given with its conserved first and last residue. The D gene is left open where the match is weak. A clone size is listed for some rows: how often the clone was seen (once, few, many), or a class if it is expanded.

D: TRBD1; size: NA; V: TRBV6-6; J: TRBJ1-6; CDR3: CASTVRSGTDNSPLHF; DNA: TGTGCCAGCACCGTAAGATCCGGGACAGATAATTCACCCCTCCACTTT
D: TRBD1; size: NA; V: TRBV7-3; J: TRBJ2-1; CDR3: CASSLQTGVDEQFF; DNA: TGTGCCAGCAGCCTCCAGACAGGGGTGGATGAGCAGTTCTTC
D: NA; size: few; V: TRBV4-1; J: TRBJ2-1; CDR3: CASSQDRHGTPDYNEQFF; DNA: TGCGCCAGCAGCCAAGATAGGCATGGGACTCCCGACTACAATGAGCAGTTCTTC
D: NA; size: NA; V: TRBV14; J: TRBJ2-2; CDR3: CASSPRGIAGELFF; DNA: TGTGCCAGCAGCCCGAGGGGGATTGCCGGGGAGCTGTTTTTT
D: TRBD1; size: NA; V: TRBV5-1; J: TRBJ2-2; CDR3: CASSLTEYRGAGELFF; DNA: TGCGCCAGCAGCTTGACAGAGTACAGGGGAGCCGGGGAGCTGTTTTTT
D: NA; size: NA; V: TRBV27; J: TRBJ2-1; CDR3: CASSLWGPYNEQFF; DNA: TGTGCCAGCAGTTTATGGGGGCCCTACAATGAGCAGTTCTTC
D: TRBD2; size: many; V: TRBV4-2; J: TRBJ2-7; CDR3: CASSRTSGLTYEQYF; DNA: TGTGCCAGCAGCCGTACTAGCGGGCTCACCTACGAGCAGTACTTC
D: TRBD1; size: NA; V: TRBV2; J: TRBJ2-3; CDR3: CASSQQGARTDTQYF; DNA: TGTGCCAGCAGCCAACAGGGGGCTAGGACAGATACGCAGTATTTT
D: TRBD1; size: NA; V: TRBV3-1/TRBV3-2; J: TRBJ2-7; CDR3: CASSPWTGGFNEQYF; DNA: TGTGCCAGCAGCCCCTGGACAGGGGGCTTCAACGAGCAGTACTTC
D: TRBD2; size: NA; V: TRBV6-2/TRBV6-3; J: TRBJ2-5; CDR3: CASSYSIKAGEARHHQETQYF; DNA: TGTGCCAGCAGTTACTCGATTAAAGCGGGAGAAGCAAGGCATCATCAAGAGACCCAGTACTTC
D: TRBD1; size: NA; V: TRBV5-4; J: TRBJ2-7; CDR3: CASGQEGQGNNYEQYF; DNA: TGTGCCAGCGGACAGGAGGGACAGGGCAATAACTACGAGCAGTACTTC
D: TRBD2; size: NA; V: TRBV18; J: TRBJ2-7; CDR3: CASSPQSTSREQYF; DNA: TGTGCCAGCTCACCACAGTCGACTAGCAGGGAGCAGTACTTC
D: TRBD1; size: NA; V: TRBV7-9; J: TRBJ1-5; CDR3: CASSLGGTERDF; DNA: TGTGCCAGCAGCTTAGGGGGGACAGAAAGGGATTTT